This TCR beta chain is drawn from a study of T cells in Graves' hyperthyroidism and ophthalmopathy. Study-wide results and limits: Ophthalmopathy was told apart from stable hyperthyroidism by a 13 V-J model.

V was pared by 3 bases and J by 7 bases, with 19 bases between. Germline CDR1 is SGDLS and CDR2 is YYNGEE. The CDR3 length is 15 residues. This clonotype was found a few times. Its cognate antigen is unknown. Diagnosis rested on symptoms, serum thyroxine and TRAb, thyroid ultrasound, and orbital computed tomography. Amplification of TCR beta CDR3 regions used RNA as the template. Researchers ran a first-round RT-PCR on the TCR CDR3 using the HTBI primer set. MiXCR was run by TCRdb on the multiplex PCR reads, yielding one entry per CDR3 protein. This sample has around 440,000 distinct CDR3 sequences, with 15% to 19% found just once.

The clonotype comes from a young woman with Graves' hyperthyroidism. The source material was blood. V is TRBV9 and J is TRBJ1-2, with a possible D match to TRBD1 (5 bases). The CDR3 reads CASSATPGQGSGYTF. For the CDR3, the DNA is TGTGCCAGCAGCGCGACCCCGGGGCAGGGTTCTGGCTACACCTTC.